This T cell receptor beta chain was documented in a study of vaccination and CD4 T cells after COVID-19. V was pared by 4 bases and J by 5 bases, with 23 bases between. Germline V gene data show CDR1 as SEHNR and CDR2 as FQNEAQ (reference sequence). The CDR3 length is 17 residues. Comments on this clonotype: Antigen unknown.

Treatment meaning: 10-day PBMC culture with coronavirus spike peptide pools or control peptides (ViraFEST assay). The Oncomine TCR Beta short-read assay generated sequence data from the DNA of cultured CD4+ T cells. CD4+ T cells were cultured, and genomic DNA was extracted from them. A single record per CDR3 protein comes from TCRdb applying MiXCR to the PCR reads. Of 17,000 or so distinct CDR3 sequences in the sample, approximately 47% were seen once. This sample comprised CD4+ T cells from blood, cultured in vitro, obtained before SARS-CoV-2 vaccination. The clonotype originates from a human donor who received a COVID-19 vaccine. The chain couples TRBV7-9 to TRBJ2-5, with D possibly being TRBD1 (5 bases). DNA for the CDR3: TGTGCCAGCAGCTCGATCTACGGGTCTGATAAGGGGGAGACCCAGTACTTC. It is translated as CASSSIYGSDKGETQYF.